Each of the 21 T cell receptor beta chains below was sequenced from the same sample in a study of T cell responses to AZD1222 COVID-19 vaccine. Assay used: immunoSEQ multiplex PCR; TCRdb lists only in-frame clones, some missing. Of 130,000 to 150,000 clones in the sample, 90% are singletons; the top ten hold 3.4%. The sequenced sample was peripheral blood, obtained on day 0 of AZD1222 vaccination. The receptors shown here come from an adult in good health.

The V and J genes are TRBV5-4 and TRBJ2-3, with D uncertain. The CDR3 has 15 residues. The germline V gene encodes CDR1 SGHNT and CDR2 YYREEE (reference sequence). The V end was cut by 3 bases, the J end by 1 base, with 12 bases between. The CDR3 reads CASSSDIIRTDTQYF. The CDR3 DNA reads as TGTGCCAGCAGCTCCGACATCATCCGCACAGATACGCAGTATTTT.

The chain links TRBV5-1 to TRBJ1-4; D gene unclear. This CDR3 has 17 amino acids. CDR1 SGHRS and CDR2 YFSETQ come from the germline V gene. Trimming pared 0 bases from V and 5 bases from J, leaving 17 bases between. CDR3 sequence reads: CASSLVGSSSRNEKLFF. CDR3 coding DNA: TGCGCCAGCAGCTTGGTCGGCTCCTCCTCGAGGAATGAAAAACTGTTTTTT.

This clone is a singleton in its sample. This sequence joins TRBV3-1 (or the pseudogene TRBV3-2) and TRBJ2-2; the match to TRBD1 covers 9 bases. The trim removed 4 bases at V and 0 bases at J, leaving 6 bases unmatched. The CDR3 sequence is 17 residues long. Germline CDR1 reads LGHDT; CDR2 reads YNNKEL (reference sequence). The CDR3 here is CASSLSTGGPNTGELFF. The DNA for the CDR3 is TGTGCCAGCAGCCTATCTACAGGGGGCCCGAACACCGGGGAGCTGTTTTTT.

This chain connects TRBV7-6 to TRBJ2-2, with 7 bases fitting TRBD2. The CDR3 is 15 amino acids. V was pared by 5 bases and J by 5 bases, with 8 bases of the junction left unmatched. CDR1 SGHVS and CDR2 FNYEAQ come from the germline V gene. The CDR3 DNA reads TGTGCCAGCAGCCACCTAGCGGATTTAACCGGGGAGCTGTTTTTT. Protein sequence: CASSHLADLTGELFF.

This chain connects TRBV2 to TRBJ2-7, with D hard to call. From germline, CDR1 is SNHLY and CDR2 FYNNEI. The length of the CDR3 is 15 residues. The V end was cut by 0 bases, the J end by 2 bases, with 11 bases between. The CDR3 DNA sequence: TGTGCCAGCAGTGAAGCGCTTAGTTCCCCCTACGAGCAGTACTTC. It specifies CASSEALSSPYEQYF.

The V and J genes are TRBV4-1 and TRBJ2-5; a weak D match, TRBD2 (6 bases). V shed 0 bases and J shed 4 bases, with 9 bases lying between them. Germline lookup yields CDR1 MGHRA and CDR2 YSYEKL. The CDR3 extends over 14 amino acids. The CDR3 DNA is TGCGCCAGCAGCCAAGATCGACTAGGAGAGACCCAGTACTTC. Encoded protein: CASSQDRLGETQYF.

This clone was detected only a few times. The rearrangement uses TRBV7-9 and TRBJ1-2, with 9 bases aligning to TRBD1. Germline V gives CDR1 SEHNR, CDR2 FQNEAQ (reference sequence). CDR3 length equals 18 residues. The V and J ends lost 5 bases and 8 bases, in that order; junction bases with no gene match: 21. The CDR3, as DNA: TGTGCCAGCAGCCTATGGACAGGGGTAGGGACTACACGATGGGGCTACACCTTC. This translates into CASSLWTGVGTTRWGYTF.

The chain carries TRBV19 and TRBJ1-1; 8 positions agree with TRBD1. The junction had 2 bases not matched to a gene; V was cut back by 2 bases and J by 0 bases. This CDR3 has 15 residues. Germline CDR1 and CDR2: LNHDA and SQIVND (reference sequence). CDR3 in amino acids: CASSIRTGLNTEAFF. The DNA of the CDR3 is TGTGCCAGTAGTATAAGGACAGGGTTGAACACTGAAGCTTTCTTT.

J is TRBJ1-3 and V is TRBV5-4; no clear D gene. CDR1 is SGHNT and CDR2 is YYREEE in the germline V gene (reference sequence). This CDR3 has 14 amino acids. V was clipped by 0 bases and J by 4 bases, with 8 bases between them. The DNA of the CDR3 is TGTGCCAGCAGCTTGGCGGGCGGAGGAAACACCATATATTTT. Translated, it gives CASSLAGGGNTIYF. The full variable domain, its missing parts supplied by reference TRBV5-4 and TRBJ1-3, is ETGVTQSPTHLIKTRGQQVTLRCSSQSGHNTVSWYQQALGQGPQFIFQYYREEENGRGNFPPRFSGLQFPNYSSELNVNALELDDSALYLCASSLAGGGNTIYFGEGSWLTVV.

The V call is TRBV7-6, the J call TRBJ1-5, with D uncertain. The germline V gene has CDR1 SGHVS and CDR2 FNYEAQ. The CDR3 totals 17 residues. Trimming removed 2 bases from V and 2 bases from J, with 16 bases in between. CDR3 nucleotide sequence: TGTGCCAGCAGCTTATCAACAGCTTTTACTGGCAATCAGCCCCAGCATTTT. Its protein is CASSLSTAFTGNQPQHF. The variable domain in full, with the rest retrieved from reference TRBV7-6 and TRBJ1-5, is GAGVSQSPRYKVTKRGQDVALRCDPISGHVSLYWYRQALGQGPEFLTYFNYEAQQDKSGLPNDRFSAERPEGSISTLTIQRTEQRDSAMYRCASSLSTAFTGNQPQHFGDGTRLSIL.

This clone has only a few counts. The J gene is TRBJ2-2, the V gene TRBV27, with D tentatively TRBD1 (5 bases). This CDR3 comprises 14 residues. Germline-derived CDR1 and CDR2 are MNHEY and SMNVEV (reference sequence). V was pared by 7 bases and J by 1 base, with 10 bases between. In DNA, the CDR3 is TGTGCCAGCAAGTTTGACAGGAACACCGGGGAGCTGTTTTTT. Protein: CASKFDRNTGELFF.

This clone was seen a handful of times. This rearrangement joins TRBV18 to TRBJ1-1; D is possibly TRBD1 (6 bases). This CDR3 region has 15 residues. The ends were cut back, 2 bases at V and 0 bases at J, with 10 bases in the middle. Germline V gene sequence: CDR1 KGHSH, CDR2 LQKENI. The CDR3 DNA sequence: TGTGCCAGCTCACCAACCGGGGGCATGAACACTGAAGCTTTCTTT. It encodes CASSPTGGMNTEAFF.

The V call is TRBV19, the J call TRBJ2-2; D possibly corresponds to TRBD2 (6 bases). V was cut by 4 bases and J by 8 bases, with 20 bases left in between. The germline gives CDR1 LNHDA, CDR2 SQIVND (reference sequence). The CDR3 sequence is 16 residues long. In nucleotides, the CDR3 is TGTGCCAGTAGTACTGGGGGACTTTGGAGGTCAGGGGAGCTGTTTTTT. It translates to CASSTGGLWRSGELFF. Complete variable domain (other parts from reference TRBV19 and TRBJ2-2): DGGITQSPKYLFRKEGQNVTLSCEQNLNHDAMYWYRQDPGQGLRLIYYSQIVNDFQKGDIAEGYSVSREKKESFPLTVTSAQKNPTAFYLCASSTGGLWRSGELFFGEGSRLTVL.

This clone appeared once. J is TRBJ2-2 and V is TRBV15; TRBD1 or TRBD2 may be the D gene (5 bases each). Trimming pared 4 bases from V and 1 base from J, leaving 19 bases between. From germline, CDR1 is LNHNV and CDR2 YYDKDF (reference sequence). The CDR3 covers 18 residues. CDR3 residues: CATSILPGPAGNTGELFF. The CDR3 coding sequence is TGTGCCACCAGCATTCTGCCGGGGCCCGCGGGGAACACCGGGGAGCTGTTTTTT. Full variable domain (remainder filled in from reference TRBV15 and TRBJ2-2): DAMVIQNPRYQVTQFGKPVTLSCSQTLNHNVMYWYQQKSSQAPKLLFHYYDKDFNNEADTPDNFQSRRPNTSFCFLDIRSPGLGDTAMYLCATSILPGPAGNTGELFFGEGSRLTVL.

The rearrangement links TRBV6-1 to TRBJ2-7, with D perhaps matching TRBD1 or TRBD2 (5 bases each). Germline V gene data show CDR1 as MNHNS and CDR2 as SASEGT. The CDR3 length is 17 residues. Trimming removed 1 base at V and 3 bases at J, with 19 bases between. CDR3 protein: CASSEVHSTGRSYEQYF. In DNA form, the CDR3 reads TGTGCCAGCAGTGAAGTCCACTCGACGGGACGGAGCTACGAGCAGTACTTC.

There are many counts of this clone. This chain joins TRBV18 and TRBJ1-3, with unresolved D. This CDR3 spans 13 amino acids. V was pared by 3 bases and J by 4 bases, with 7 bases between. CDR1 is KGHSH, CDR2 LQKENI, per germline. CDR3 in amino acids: CASSPGSGNTIYF. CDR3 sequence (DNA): TGTGCCAGCTCACCGGGTTCGGGAAACACCATATATTTT.

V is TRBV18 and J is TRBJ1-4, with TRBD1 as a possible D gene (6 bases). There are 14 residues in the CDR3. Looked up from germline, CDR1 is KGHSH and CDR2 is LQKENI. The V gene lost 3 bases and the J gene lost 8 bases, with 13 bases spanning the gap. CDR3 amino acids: CASSPAQGREKLFF. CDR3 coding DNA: TGTGCCAGCTCACCCGCACAGGGAAGGGAAAAACTGTTTTTT.

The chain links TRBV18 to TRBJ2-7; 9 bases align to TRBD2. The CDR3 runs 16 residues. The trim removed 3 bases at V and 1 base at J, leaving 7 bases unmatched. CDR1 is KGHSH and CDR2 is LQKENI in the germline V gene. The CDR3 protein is CASSPISGGGSYEQYF. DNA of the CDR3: TGTGCCAGCTCACCCATTAGCGGGGGCGGATCCTACGAGCAGTACTTC.

CDR3 in amino acids: CASSLQNSNQPQHF. DNA for the CDR3: TGTGCCAGCAGCCTTCAAAATAGCAATCAGCCCCAGCATTTT. The chain employs TRBV6-5 and TRBJ1-5; D not certain. Per the germline V gene, CDR1 is MNHEY and CDR2 is SVGAGI. CDR3 size: 14 residues. V was trimmed by 6 bases and J by 0 bases, leaving 9 bases between them.

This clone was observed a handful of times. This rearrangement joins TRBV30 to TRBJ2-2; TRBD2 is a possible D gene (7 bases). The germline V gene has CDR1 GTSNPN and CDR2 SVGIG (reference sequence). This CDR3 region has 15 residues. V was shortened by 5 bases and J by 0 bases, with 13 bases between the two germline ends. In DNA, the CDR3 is TGTGCCTGGGGGAGGGGGGGACCGAACACCGGGGAGCTGTTTTTT. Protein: CAWGRGGPNTGELFF.

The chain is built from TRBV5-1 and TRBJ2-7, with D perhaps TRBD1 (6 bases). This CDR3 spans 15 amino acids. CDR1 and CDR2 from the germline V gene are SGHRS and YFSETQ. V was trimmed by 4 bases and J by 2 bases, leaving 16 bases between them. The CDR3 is CASSTLRDTAYEQYF. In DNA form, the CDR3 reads TGCGCCAGCAGCACCCTGAGGGACACAGCCTACGAGCAGTACTTC.